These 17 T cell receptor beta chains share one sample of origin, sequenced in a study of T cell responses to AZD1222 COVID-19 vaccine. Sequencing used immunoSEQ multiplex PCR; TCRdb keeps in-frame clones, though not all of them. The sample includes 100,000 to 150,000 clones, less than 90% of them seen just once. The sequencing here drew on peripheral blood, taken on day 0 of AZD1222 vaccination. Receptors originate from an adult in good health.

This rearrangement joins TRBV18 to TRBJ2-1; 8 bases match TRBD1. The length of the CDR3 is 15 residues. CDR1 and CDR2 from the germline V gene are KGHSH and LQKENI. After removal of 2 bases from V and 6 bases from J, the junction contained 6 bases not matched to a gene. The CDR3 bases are TGTGCCAGCTCACCATTCCAGGGGGCTCTCAATGAGCAGTTCTTC. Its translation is CASSPFQGALNEQFF.

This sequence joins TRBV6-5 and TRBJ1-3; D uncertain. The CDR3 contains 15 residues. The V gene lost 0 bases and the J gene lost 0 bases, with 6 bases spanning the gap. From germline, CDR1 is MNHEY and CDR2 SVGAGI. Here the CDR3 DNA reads TGTGCCAGCAGTTACTCCCCGAGCTCTGGAAACACCATATATTTT. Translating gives CASSYSPSSGNTIYF.

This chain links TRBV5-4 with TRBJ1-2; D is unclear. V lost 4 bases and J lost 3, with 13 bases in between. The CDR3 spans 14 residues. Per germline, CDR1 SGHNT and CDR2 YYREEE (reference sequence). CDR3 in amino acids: CASSRETADYGYTF. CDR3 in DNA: TGTGCCAGCAGCAGAGAGACGGCCGACTATGGCTACACCTTC.

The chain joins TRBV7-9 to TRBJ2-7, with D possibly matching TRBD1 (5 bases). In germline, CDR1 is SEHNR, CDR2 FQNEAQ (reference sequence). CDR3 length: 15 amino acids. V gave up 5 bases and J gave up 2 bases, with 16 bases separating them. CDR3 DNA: TGTGCCAGCAGCGCACAGGTTGGGTGGGCCTACGAGCAGTACTTC. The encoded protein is CASSAQVGWAYEQYF.

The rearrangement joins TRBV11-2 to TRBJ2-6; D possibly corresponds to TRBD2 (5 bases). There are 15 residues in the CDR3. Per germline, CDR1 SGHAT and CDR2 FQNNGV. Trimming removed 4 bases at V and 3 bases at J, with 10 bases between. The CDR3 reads CASSSRRGGANVLTF. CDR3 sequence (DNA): TGTGCCAGCAGCTCCAGACGGGGTGGGGCCAACGTCCTGACTTTC.

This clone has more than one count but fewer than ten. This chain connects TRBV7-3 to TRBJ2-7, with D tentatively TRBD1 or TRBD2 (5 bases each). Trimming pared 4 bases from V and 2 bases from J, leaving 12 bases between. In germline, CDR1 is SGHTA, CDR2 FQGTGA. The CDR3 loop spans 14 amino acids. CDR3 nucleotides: TGTGCCAGCAGCTCCCGAGGGGACCCCTACGAGCAGTACTTC. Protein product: CASSSRGDPYEQYF.

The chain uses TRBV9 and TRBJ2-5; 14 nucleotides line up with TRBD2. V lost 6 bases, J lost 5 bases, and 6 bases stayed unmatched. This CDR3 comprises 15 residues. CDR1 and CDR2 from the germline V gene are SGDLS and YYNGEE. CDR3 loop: CASTGTSGGGETQYF. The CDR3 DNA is TGTGCCAGCACCGGGACTAGCGGGGGAGGGGAGACCCAGTACTTC.

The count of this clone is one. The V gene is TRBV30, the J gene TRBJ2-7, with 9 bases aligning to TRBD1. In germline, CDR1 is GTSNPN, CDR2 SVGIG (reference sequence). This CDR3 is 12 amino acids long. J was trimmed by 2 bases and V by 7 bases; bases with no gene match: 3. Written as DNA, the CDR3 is TGTGCCTCGGGACAGGGCCCCTACGAGCAGTACTTC. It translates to CASGQGPYEQYF.

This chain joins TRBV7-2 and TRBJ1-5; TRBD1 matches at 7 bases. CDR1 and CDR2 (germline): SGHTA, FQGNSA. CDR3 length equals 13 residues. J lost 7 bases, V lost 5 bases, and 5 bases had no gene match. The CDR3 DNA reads TGTGCCAGCAGCAACAGGGGCCGACAGCCCCAGCATTTT. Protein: CASSNRGRQPQHF.

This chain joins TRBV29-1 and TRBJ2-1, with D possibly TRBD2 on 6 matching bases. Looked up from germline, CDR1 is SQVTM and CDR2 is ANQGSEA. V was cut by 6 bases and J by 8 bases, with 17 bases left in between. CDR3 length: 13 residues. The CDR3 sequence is CSVARDYTDEQFF. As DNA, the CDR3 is TGCAGCGTCGCGCGGGATTATACGGATGAGCAGTTCTTC.

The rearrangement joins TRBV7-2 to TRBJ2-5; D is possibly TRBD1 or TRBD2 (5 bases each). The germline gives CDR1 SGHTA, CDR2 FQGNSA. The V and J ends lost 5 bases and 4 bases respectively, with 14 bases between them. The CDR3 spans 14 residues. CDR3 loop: CASSLGPLVETQYF. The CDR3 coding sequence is TGTGCCAGCAGCCTGGGACCTTTGGTAGAGACCCAGTACTTC.

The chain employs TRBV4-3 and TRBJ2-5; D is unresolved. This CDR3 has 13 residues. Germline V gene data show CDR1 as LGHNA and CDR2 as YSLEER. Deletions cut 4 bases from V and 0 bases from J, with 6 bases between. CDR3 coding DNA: TGCGCCAGCAGCCCATCGTACCAAGAGACCCAGTACTTC. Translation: CASSPSYQETQYF.

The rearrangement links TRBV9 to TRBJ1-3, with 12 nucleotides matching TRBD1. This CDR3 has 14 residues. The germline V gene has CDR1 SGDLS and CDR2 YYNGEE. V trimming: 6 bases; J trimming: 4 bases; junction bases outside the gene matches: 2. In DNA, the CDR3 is TGTGCCAGCACCGGGACAGGGGGCGGAAACACCATATATTTT. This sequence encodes CASTGTGGGNTIYF.

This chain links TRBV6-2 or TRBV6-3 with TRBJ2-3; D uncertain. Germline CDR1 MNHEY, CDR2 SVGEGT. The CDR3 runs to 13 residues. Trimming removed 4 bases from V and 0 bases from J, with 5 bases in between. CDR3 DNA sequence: TGTGCCAGCAGTTTTTCAAGCACAGATACGCAGTATTTT. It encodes CASSFSSTDTQYF.

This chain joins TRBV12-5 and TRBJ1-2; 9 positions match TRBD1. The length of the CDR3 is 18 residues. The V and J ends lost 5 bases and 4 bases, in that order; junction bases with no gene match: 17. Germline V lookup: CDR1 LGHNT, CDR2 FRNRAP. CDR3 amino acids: CASGTTTGGVSRSYGYTF. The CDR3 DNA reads TGTGCTAGTGGTACCACCACAGGGGGCGTCTCAAGAAGCTATGGCTACACCTTC.

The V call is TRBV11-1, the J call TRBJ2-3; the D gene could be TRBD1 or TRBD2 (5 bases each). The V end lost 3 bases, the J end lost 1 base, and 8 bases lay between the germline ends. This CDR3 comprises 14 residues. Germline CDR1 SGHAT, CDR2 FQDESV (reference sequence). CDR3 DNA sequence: TGTGCCAGCAGCTTGGGGGTCGGCACAGATACGCAGTATTTT. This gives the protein CASSLGVGTDTQYF.

The CDR3 reads CASSLVGDTGELFF. DNA of the CDR3: TGTGCCAGCAGCTTGGTAGGGGACACCGGGGAGCTGTTTTTT. The chain carries TRBV11-3 and TRBJ2-2, with D possibly matching TRBD1 (5 bases). CDR3 size: 14 residues. V gave up 3 bases and J gave up 3 bases, with 8 bases separating them. Germline CDR1 is SGHNT and CDR2 is YENEEA.